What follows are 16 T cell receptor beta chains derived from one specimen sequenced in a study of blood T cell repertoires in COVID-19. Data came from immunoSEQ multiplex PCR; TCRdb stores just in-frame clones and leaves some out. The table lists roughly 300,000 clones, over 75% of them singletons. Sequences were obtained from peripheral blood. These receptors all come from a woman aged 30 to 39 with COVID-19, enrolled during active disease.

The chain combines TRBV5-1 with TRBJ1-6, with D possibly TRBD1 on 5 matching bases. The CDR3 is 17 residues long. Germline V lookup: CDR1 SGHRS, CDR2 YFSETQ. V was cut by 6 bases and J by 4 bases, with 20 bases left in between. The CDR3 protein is CASTWMGGREYNSPLHF. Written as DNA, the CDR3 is TGCGCCAGCACCTGGATGGGGGGGAGGGAATATAATTCACCCCTCCACTTT.

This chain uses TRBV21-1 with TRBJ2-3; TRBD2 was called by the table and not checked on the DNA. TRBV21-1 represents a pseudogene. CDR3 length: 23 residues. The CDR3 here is CASSKANGLCPKASGRNTDTQYF. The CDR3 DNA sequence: TGTGCCAGCAGCAAAGCGAACGGTTTGTGCCCCAAGGCCAGCGGGAGAAACACAGATACGCAGTATTTT.

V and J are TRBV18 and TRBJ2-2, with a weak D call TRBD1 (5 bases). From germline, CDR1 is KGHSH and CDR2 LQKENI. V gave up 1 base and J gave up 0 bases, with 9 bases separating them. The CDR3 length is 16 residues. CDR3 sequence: CASSPQGSANTGELFF. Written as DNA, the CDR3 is TGTGCCAGCTCACCACAGGGGTCGGCGAACACCGGGGAGCTGTTTTTT.

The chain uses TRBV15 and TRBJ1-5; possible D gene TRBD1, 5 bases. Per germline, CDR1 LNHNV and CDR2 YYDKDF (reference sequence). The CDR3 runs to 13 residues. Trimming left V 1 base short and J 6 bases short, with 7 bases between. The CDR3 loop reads CATSRGRAQPQHF. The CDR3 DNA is TGTGCCACCAGCAGAGGCAGGGCTCAGCCCCAGCATTTT.

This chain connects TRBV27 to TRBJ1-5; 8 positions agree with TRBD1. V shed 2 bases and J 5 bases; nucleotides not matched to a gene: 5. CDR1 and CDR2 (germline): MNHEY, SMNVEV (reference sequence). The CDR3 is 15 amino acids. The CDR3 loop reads CASSLGRGLHQPQHF. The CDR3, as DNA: TGTGCCAGCAGTTTAGGCAGGGGGCTCCATCAGCCCCAGCATTTT.

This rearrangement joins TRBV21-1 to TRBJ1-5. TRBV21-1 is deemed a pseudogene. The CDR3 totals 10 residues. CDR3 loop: CASLPRPQHF. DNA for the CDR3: TGTGCCAGCCTTCCTAGGCCCCAGCATTTT.

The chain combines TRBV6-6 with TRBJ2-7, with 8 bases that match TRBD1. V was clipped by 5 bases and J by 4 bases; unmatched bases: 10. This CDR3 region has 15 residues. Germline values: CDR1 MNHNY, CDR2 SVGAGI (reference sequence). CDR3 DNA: TGTGCCAGCAGTGACCCCGGACAGGGTTTATACGAGCAGTACTTC. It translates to CASSDPGQGLYEQYF.

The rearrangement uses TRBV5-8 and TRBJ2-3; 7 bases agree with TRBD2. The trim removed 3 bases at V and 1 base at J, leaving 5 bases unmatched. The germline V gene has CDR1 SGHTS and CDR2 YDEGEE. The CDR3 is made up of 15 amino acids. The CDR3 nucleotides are TGTGCCAGCAGCTCAGCGGGACGGGGCACAGATACGCAGTATTTT. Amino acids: CASSSAGRGTDTQYF.

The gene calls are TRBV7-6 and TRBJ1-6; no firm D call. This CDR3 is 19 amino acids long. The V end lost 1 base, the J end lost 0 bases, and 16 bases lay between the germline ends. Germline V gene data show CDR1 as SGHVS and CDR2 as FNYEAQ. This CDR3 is CASSLGEGLPSSYNSPLHF. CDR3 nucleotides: TGTGCCAGCAGCTTAGGGGAGGGCCTCCCGTCCTCCTATAATTCACCCCTCCACTTT.

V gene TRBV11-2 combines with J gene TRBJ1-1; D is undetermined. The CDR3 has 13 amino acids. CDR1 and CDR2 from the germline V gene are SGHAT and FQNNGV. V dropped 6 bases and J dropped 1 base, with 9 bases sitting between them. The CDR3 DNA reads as TGTGCCAGCAGGTCACACAGGAACACTGAAGCTTTCTTT. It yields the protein CASRSHRNTEAFF.

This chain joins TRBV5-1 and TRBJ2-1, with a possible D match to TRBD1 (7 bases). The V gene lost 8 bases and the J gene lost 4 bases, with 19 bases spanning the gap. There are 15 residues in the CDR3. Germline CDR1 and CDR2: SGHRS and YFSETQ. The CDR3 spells CASTPGGGGYNEQFF. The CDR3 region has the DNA TGCGCCAGTACTCCAGGGGGAGGTGGTTACAATGAGCAGTTCTTC.

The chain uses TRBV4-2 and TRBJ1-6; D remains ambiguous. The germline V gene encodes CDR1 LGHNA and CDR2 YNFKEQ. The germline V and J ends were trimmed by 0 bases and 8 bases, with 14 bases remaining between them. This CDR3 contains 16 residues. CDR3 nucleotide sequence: TGTGCCAGCAGCCAAGATAGGTCGGGGAGTGATTCACCCCTCCACTTT. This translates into CASSQDRSGSDSPLHF.

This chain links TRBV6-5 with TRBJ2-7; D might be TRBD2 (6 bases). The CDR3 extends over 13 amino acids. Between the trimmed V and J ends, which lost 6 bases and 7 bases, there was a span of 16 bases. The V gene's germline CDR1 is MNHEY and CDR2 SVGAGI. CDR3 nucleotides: TGTGCCAGCAGACACGGGACTCCGCCGGAGCAGTACTTC. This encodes CASRHGTPPEQYF.

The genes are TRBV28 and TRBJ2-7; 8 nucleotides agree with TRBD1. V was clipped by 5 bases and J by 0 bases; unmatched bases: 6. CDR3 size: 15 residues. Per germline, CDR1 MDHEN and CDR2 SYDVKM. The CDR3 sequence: CASSPGGGPSYEQYF. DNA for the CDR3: TGTGCCAGCAGTCCAGGGGGCGGGCCCTCCTACGAGCAGTACTTC.

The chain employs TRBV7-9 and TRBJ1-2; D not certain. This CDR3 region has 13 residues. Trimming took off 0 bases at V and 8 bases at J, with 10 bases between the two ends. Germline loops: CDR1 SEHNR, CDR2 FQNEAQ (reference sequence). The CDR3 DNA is TGTGCCAGCAGCTTAGCACGGGGTTACGGCTACACCTTC. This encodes CASSLARGYGYTF.

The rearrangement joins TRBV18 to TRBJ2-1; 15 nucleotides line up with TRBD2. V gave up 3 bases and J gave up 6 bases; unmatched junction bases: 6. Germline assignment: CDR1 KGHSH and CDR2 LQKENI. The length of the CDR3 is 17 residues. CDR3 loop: CASSPPGLAGGGNEQFF. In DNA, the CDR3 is TGTGCCAGCTCACCCCCTGGACTAGCGGGAGGGGGCAATGAGCAGTTCTTC. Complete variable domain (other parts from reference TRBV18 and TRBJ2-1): NAGVMQNPRHLVRRRGQEARLRCSPMKGHSHVYWYRQLPEEGLKFMVYLQKENIIDESGMPKERFSAEFPKEGPSILRIQQVVRGDSAAYFCASSPPGLAGGGNEQFFGPGTRLTVL.